This TCR beta chain was documented in a study of shared clonotypes between healthy human individuals. As concerns this clone: Its antigen is not known.

Assay: immunoSEQ multiplex PCR; the TCRdb copy retains only in-frame clones and omits some. The sample contains about 2.4 million clones, 90% to 95% of which appear only once. Findings of the study overall: Of the naive CD4 clonotypes, around 5% were shared across a handful of donors.

This receptor was obtained from a man in his late teens or twenties in good health. Some clones in this sample may be carry-over from other donors' samples. What was sequenced was naive CD4+ T cells from PBMCs. The subset is: CD45RA+ positively selected.

CDR3 region: CASSGLGAGSYNEQFF. CDR3 sequence (DNA): TGTGCCAGCAGTGGCCTAGGGGCCGGCTCCTACAATGAGCAGTTCTTC. The chain links TRBV6-1 to TRBJ2-1; tentative D call: TRBD1 (5 bases). CDR3 length: 16 amino acids. The V and J ends lost 4 bases and 0 bases respectively, with 13 bases between them. The germline V gene encodes CDR1 MNHNS and CDR2 SASEGT.